This TCR beta chain was captured by sequencing in a study of CD8 T cells in ankylosing spondylitis. Study-level results: Disease-associated clones were CD8+ and fairly uncommon in peripheral blood. Matched ankylosing spondylitis synovial fluid reportedly contained a significantly enriched population of disease-linked clones.

The table lists this clonotype with many counts. Its antigen remains unidentified. Quantitative molecular-barcoded 5'-RACE generated the TCR beta libraries. In TCRdb, the 5' RACE reads were re-called with MiXCR into one record per CDR3 protein. The repertoire holds 150,000 to 200,000 distinct CDR3 sequences, with around 10% as singletons. This CDR3 is 15 amino acids long. CDR1 is WNHNN and CDR2 is SYGVQD in the germline V gene (reference sequence). V lost 2 bases and J lost 5; bases outside the gene matches: 4. The chain recombines TRBV10-1 with TRBJ2-1; 9 positions match TRBD2. What was sequenced was blood, either unsorted or a sorted T cell fraction (not recorded which). The sequence was collected from a male donor with ankylosing spondylitis or in good health (not recorded which). CDR3 amino acids: CASSERAGGDNEQFF. CDR3 DNA sequence: TGCGCCAGCAGTGAGAGGGCGGGAGGGGACAATGAGCAGTTCTTC.